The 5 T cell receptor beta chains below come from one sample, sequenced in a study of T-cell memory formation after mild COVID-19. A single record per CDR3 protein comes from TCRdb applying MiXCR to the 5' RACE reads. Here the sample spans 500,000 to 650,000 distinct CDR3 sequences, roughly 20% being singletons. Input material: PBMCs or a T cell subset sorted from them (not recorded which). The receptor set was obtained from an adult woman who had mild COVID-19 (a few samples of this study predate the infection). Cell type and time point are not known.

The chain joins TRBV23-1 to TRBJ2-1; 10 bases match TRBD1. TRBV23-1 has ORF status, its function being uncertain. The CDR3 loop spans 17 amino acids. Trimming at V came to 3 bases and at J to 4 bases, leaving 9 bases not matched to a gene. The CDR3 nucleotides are TGCGCCAGCAGTCAGATTTTTCGGGACAGGGGATACAATGAGCAGTTCTTC. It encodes CASSQIFRDRGYNEQFF.

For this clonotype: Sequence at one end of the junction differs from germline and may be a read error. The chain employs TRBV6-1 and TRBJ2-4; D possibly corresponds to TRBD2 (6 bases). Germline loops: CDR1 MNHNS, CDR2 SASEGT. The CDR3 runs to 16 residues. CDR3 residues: CDSSRYPSEGKNIQYF. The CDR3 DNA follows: TGTGACAGCAGTCGATATCCTAGCGAAGGCAAAAACATTCAGTACTTC.

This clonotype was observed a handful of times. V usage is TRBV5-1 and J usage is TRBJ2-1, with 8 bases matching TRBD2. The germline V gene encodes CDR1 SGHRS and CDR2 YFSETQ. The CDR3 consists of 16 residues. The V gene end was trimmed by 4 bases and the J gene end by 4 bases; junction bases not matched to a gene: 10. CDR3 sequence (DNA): TGCGCCAGCAGCCTCGGAACAGGACTAGCTTACAATGAGCAGTTCTTC. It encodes CASSLGTGLAYNEQFF.

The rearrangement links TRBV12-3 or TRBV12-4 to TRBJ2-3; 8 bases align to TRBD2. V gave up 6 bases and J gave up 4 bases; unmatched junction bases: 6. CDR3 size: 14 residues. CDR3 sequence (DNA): TGTGCCAGCAGCCCCGGACTAGCCCCAGATACGCAGTATTTT. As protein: CASSPGLAPDTQYF.

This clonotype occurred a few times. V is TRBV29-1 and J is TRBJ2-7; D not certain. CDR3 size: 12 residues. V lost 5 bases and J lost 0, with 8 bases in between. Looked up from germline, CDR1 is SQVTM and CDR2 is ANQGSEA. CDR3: CSVRASSYEQYF. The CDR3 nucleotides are TGCAGCGTTCGGGCTAGCTCCTACGAGCAGTACTTC.